This TCR beta chain is drawn from a study of tissue T cells after allogeneic stem cell transplantation. Study-wide points: Anatomically similar tissues had similar TCR repertoires within each patient.

CDR1 KGHSH and CDR2 LQKENI come from the germline V gene. This CDR3 comprises 13 residues. Between the trimmed V and J ends, which lost 3 bases and 3 bases, there was a span of 7 bases. Notes on this clone: Its specificity is not known. Other nucleotide sequences in the sample specify the same CDR3.

Sequencing was performed with immunoSEQ multiplex PCR; in TCRdb, only in-frame clones are kept and a portion is missing. Here the sample spans some 25,000 clones, around 70% being singletons. This receptor was identified in a female donor older than 55 with lung cancer. The sequencing here drew on tissue from the ileum, taken at autopsy. The chain joins TRBV18 to TRBJ2-3, with D unresolved. The CDR3, as DNA: TGTGCCAGCTCACCTAGACGGACAGATACGCAGTATTTT. Protein: CASSPRRTDTQYF.